This T cell receptor (beta chain) was identified during a study of T cell responses to AZD1222 COVID-19 vaccine. Notes on the study in general: Clonal diversity was possibly underestimated, and white British individuals and females predominated among donors. Spike-specific TCR breadth and depth were elevated following two AZD1222 doses.

Germline CDR1 reads SGHRS; CDR2 reads YFSETQ. Trimming stripped 4 bases from V and 1 base from J, with 14 bases between. The CDR3 runs to 15 residues. Assay: immunoSEQ multiplex PCR; the TCRdb copy retains only in-frame clones and omits some. The sample carries about 110,000 clones, roughly 80% recorded once. Regarding this clone: Its antigen is still unknown.

The sequence was obtained from an adult in good health. This chain joins TRBV5-1 and TRBJ1-1; no firm D call. The material was peripheral blood, obtained on day 0 of AZD1222 vaccination. The CDR3 sequence: CASSAGGVKNTEAFF. The DNA of the CDR3 is TGCGCCAGCAGCGCGGGAGGTGTCAAGAACACTGAAGCTTTCTTT.